A single sample gave rise to the 24 T cell receptor beta chains below, sequenced in a study of human T cells and chemical hapten exposure. TCRdb independently ran MiXCR on the RACE reads; one entry per CDR3 protein. The sample includes tens of thousands of distinct CDR3 sequences, about 9.9% of them seen just once. The time point here: patch test 2, 6 weeks after DPC sensitization. Treatment denoted: therapeutic diphenylcyclopropenone sensitization with weekly scalp DPC. Sample: whole blood, taken in connection with sensitization to the hapten diphenylcyclopropenone (DPC). These receptors all come from a woman aged 50 to 65 with alopecia areata. Some clones in this sample may be carry-over from other donors' samples.

Many counts were recorded for this clonotype. As DNA, the CDR3 is TGTGCCAGCAGTTTACGGTCCGGGAGGCGCTCAGATACGCAGTATTTT. This sequence encodes CASSLRSGRRSDTQYF. The rearrangement uses TRBV28 and TRBJ2-3, with 7 bases aligning to TRBD2. The CDR3 loop spans 16 amino acids. Losses at the gene ends were 2 bases for V and 4 bases for J; bases not matched to a gene: 9. Germline loops: CDR1 MDHEN, CDR2 SYDVKM.

The CDR3 loop reads CSVAPNRGNTEAFF. The CDR3 coding sequence is TGCAGCGTTGCCCCTAACAGGGGAAACACTGAAGCTTTCTTT. The chain joins TRBV29-1 to TRBJ1-1, with 7 bases matching TRBD1. CDR3 length equals 14 residues. Germline V lookup: CDR1 SQVTM, CDR2 ANQGSEA. V was clipped by 4 bases and J by 2 bases; unmatched bases: 7.

This rearrangement joins TRBV5-1 to TRBJ1-2; 9 bases map to TRBD1. The CDR3 is 15 amino acids. Trimming took 4 bases from V and 6 from J; bases not matched to a gene: 10. Germline V CDR1 and CDR2: SGHRS, YFSETQ. Here the CDR3 DNA reads TGCGCCAGCAGCGCGGGGACAGGGCGTAGAGATGGCTACACCTTC. Protein product: CASSAGTGRRDGYTF.

The chain links TRBV28 to TRBJ1-3; unclear D gene. V lost 2 bases to trimming and J lost 0 bases, with 11 bases between them. This CDR3 has 16 residues. Germline V gene lookup returns CDR1 MDHEN and CDR2 SYDVKM. The CDR3 nucleotides read TGTGCCAGCAGTTTAGTCAGGCCAAGCTCTGGAAACACCATATATTTT. It codes for CASSLVRPSSGNTIYF.

This clonotype appeared many times. The J gene is TRBJ2-7, the V gene TRBV11-2; D is undetermined. There are 13 residues in the CDR3. The V gene's germline CDR1 is SGHAT and CDR2 FQNNGV. V was trimmed by 0 bases and J by 9 bases, leaving 12 bases between them. CDR3 sequence reads: CASSLEDARSQYF. CDR3 nucleotides: TGTGCCAGCAGCTTAGAGGACGCCCGGTCGCAGTACTTC.

The chain is built from TRBV6-6 and TRBJ2-3, with 7 bases matching TRBD1. The CDR3 has 14 amino acids. Trimming took 7 bases from V and 1 from J; bases not matched to a gene: 5. Germline-derived CDR1 and CDR2 are MNHNY and SVGAGI (reference sequence). The CDR3 here is CASTRGHRTDTQYF. The CDR3 DNA is TGTGCCAGCACGAGGGGGCACCGCACAGATACGCAGTATTTT.

This clonotype was recorded a few times. This chain links TRBV7-6 with TRBJ2-1; 9 nucleotides align to TRBD1. The trim removed 5 bases at V and 7 bases at J, leaving 9 bases unmatched. This CDR3 has 15 amino acids. CDR1 SGHVS and CDR2 FNYEAQ come from the germline V gene. This chain's CDR3 is CASSTGTGSRNEQFF. CDR3 nucleotides: TGTGCCAGCAGCACCGGGACAGGGTCTAGGAATGAGCAGTTCTTC.

In this sample, this clonotype turned up many times. V and J are TRBV7-9 and TRBJ2-1; D ambiguous. Per germline, CDR1 SEHNR and CDR2 FQNEAQ (reference sequence). The ends were cut back, 5 bases at V and 7 bases at J, with 9 bases in the middle. The CDR3 is 12 amino acids. CDR3 residues: CASSPGVNEQFF. CDR3 nucleotides: TGTGCCAGCAGCCCCGGAGTTAATGAGCAGTTCTTC.

The table lists this clonotype with many counts. The chain carries TRBV10-1 and TRBJ1-6; 8 nucleotides match TRBD1. This CDR3 is built from 22 residues. Looked up from germline, CDR1 is WNHNN and CDR2 is SYGVQD (reference sequence). After removal of 6 bases from V and 0 bases from J, the junction contained 22 bases not matched to a gene. In DNA form, the CDR3 reads TGCGCCAGCAGCCGAAGAATACAGGGGGTAAAGAAAGGTAGCTCCTATAATTCACCCCTCCACTTT. This gives the protein CASSRRIQGVKKGSSYNSPLHF.

This clonotype was picked up many times. V gene TRBV18 combines with J gene TRBJ1-1; the D gene is possibly TRBD1 (6 bases). Germline loops: CDR1 KGHSH, CDR2 LQKENI. CDR3 length: 15 amino acids. Trimming left V 3 bases short and J 0 bases short, with 11 bases between. In nucleotides, the CDR3 is TGTGCCAGCTCACCCCGACAGGATTTGAACACTGAAGCTTTCTTT. Amino acid sequence: CASSPRQDLNTEAFF. Based on the CDR3 plus reference TRBV18 and TRBJ1-1, the full variable domain is NAGVMQNPRHLVRRRGQEARLRCSPMKGHSHVYWYRQLPEEGLKFMVYLQKENIIDESGMPKERFSAEFPKEGPSILRIQQVVRGDSAAYFCASSPRQDLNTEAFFGQGTRLTVV.

This clonotype was detected a few times. The V gene is TRBV7-2, the J gene TRBJ1-2; no firm D call. The CDR3 loop spans 14 amino acids. CDR1 is SGHTA, CDR2 FQGNSA, per germline. Trimming left V 2 bases short and J 8 bases short, with 15 bases between. The CDR3 loop reads CASSLMERTPGYTF. The DNA of the CDR3 is TGTGCCAGCAGCTTAATGGAGAGAACACCCGGCTACACCTTC. The whole variable domain, remainder taken from reference TRBV7-2 and TRBJ1-2, is GAGVSQSPSNKVTEKGKDVELRCDPISGHTALYWYRQSLGQGLEFLIYFQGNSAPDKSGLPSDRFSAERTGGSVSTLTIQRTQQEDSAVYLCASSLMERTPGYTFGSGTRLTVV.

This chain connects TRBV14 to TRBJ1-2; no firm D call. Germline V CDR1 and CDR2: SGHDN, FVKESK. The CDR3 contains 13 residues. V lost 2 bases, J lost 4 bases, and 8 bases lay in between. The chain's CDR3 is CASSQISSYGYTF. Here the CDR3 DNA reads TGTGCCAGCAGCCAAATCAGCAGCTATGGCTACACCTTC.

Ten or more counts support this clonotype. The gene calls are TRBV5-1 and TRBJ2-3; 12 bases are shared with TRBD2. The germline gives CDR1 SGHRS, CDR2 YFSETQ. Losses at the gene ends were 5 bases for V and 6 bases for J; bases not matched to a gene: 4. The CDR3 covers 14 residues. The CDR3 bases are TGCGCCAGCAGTGGACTAGCGGGAACGGATACGCAGTATTTT. This encodes CASSGLAGTDTQYF.

This clonotype was counted a few times. This chain uses TRBV6-6 with TRBJ2-5, with TRBD2 identical over 12 bases. There are 16 residues in the CDR3. Germline loops: CDR1 MNHNY, CDR2 SVGAGI (reference sequence). The V and J ends lost 5 bases and 4 bases, in that order; junction bases with no gene match: 8. CDR3 sequence: CASSTPTSGGVETQYF. The CDR3 DNA reads as TGTGCCAGCAGTACCCCGACTAGCGGGGGCGTAGAGACCCAGTACTTC.

The CDR3 loop reads CASSSPTREQYF. Written as DNA, the CDR3 is TGTGCCAGCAGCTCACCGACCCGCGAGCAGTACTTC. This chain uses TRBV7-2 with TRBJ2-7, with no clear D. Between the trimmed V and J ends, which lost 4 bases and 6 bases, there was a span of 10 bases. The CDR3 sequence is 12 residues long. CDR1 and CDR2 from the germline V gene are SGHTA and FQGNSA.

Many counts were recorded for this clonotype. The chain has TRBV7-8 and TRBJ1-2; 9 bases are shared with TRBD1. In germline, CDR1 is SGHVS, CDR2 FQNEAQ. The CDR3 is made up of 16 amino acids. Trimming at V came to 4 bases and at J to 6 bases, leaving 12 bases not matched to a gene. CDR3 region: CASSWIPGQGTDGYTF. The CDR3 DNA reads as TGTGCCAGCAGCTGGATTCCGGGACAGGGAACTGATGGCTACACCTTC.

The chain combines TRBV20-1 with TRBJ2-4, with D possibly being TRBD1 (6 bases). The germline V gene has CDR1 DFQATT and CDR2 SNEGSKA (reference sequence). Trimming pared 2 bases from V and 7 bases from J, leaving 15 bases between. The CDR3 is 14 amino acids. This chain's CDR3 is CSARPTSQGNIQYF. The CDR3 DNA is TGCAGTGCTAGACCCACTTCGCAGGGGAACATTCAGTACTTC.

V usage is TRBV12-3 or TRBV12-4 and J usage is TRBJ2-7; D not certain. V lost 2 bases to trimming and J lost 2 bases, with 7 bases between them. The CDR3 spans 13 residues. CDR3 loop: CASSLSGAYEQYF. In DNA, the CDR3 is TGTGCCAGCAGTTTATCTGGGGCCTACGAGCAGTACTTC.

CDR3 in DNA: TGTGCCAGCAGCCAGACACGTAATGAGCAGTTCTTC. This translates into CASSQTRNEQFF. The V call is TRBV12-3 or TRBV12-4, the J call TRBJ2-1; D unresolved. V lost 6 bases and J lost 7, with 10 bases in between. This CDR3 spans 12 amino acids.

This clonotype has only a few counts. The chain links TRBV11-2 to TRBJ2-1, with a tentative D call TRBD1 (6 bases). The germline V and J ends were trimmed by 0 bases and 6 bases, with 21 bases remaining between them. This CDR3 spans 18 amino acids. CDR1 and CDR2 from the germline V gene are SGHAT and FQNNGV. In nucleotides, the CDR3 is TGTGCCAGCAGCTTAGATCTGGGACAAGGATTGGGCTTCAATGAGCAGTTCTTC. Residues: CASSLDLGQGLGFNEQFF.

This clonotype was detected ten times or more. The chain links TRBV14 to TRBJ1-3, with unresolved D. V dropped 3 bases and J dropped 0 bases, with 9 bases sitting between them. The CDR3 runs to 15 residues. In germline, CDR1 is SGHDN, CDR2 FVKESK. This chain's CDR3 is CASSQLTVSGNTIYF. For the CDR3, the DNA is TGTGCCAGCAGCCAGCTCACAGTCTCTGGAAACACCATATATTTT.

This clonotype was recorded at least ten times. The chain carries TRBV3-1 and TRBJ2-7; D is possibly TRBD2 (6 bases). The CDR3 extends over 15 amino acids. Looked up from germline, CDR1 is LGHDT and CDR2 is YNNKEL (reference sequence). With 1 base removed from V and 4 bases from J, the gap between germline ends came to 14 bases. CDR3 bases: TGTGCCAGCAGCCAAGTTAGCGGCGGAGAATACGAGCAGTACTTC. Its protein is CASSQVSGGEYEQYF.

The chain couples TRBV20-1 to TRBJ2-6, with D tentatively TRBD1 (6 bases). The CDR3 loop spans 16 amino acids. V gave up 0 bases and J gave up 4 bases, with 13 bases separating them. Germline V CDR1 and CDR2: DFQATT, SNEGSKA (reference sequence). CDR3 sequence (DNA): TGCAGTGCTAGAGATCAGGGGAAGGACGGGGCCAACGTCCTGACTTTC. Its translation: CSARDQGKDGANVLTF.

This clonotype was seen many times. The chain couples TRBV12-3 or TRBV12-4 to TRBJ1-1; D gene unclear. Trimming pared 0 bases from V and 4 bases from J, leaving 6 bases between. The CDR3 runs 13 residues. DNA of the CDR3: TGTGCCAGCAGTTTAGCCGAAGGCACTGAAGCTTTCTTT. Protein product: CASSLAEGTEAFF.